This T cell receptor (beta chain) was retrieved from a study of shared clonotypes between healthy human individuals. The study, taken as a whole, reports: How much donors shared clonotypes was expected to be affected by sequencing depth. The study found lower generation probabilities in non-shared clonotypes than in those shared by all four donors. Naive CD4 clonotype sharing across a handful of donors was approximately 5%.

On sorted subsets, replicate PCRs used 150 to 250 ng DNA, or roughly 30,000 T cell genomes. TCRdb keeps only in-frame clones here, not all; method: immunoSEQ multiplex PCR. Here the sample spans about 2.1 million clones, 80% to 95% being singletons. The CDR3 spans 15 residues. CDR1 and CDR2 (germline): MNHEY, SMNVEV (reference sequence). With 0 bases removed from V and 9 bases from J, the gap between germline ends came to 15 bases. Notes on this clone: No antigen is known for it.

The naive CD8 fraction comprised CD45RO-negative cells positively selected for CCR7 and excluded terminally differentiated effector memory CD45RA+ cells. The J gene is TRBJ2-1, the V gene TRBV27; D may be TRBD2 (5 bases). This clonotype originated in a man aged 18-30 years in good health. Some clones in this sample may be carry-over from other donors' samples. Sequences were obtained from naive CD8+ T cells from PBMCs. The CDR3 region is CASSLSGGLVAEQFF. The CDR3 DNA is TGTGCCAGCAGTTTATCTGGCGGGTTGGTTGCTGAGCAGTTCTTC.